These 31 T cell receptor beta chains originate from one sample sequenced in a study of control samples from healthy donors and cancer patients (dated by TCRdb to the early 2020s). Libraries were made using the immunoSEQ multiplex PCR assay. TCRdb stores this immuneACCESS table with in-frame sequences only. Part of the clones is absent; in the studies checked, under half of the shortfall reflects unresolved V genes, and no reason is known for the rest. For this sample there are 350,000 to 450,000 clones; 80% to 95% appear just once. 5% to 7% of the sample belongs to the ten largest clones. The sample taken for sequencing was PBMCs. The origin of the receptors is a man in his forties with head and neck cancer.

The CDR3, as DNA: TGTGCCAGCAGCGTAGGCAGGAATGAGCAGTTCTTC. This sequence encodes CASSVGRNEQFF. The chain carries TRBV9 and TRBJ2-1; D is ambiguous. This CDR3 is built from 12 residues. Germline-derived CDR1 and CDR2 are SGDLS and YYNGEE. The V gene lost 0 bases and the J gene lost 7 bases, with 5 bases spanning the gap.

The chain links TRBV18 to TRBJ2-7; D is perhaps TRBD1 (5 bases). V was clipped by 2 bases and J by 1 base, with 12 bases between them. This CDR3 has 15 residues. CDR1 is KGHSH, CDR2 LQKENI, per germline. CDR3 sequence reads: CASSPLDILSYEQYF. In DNA form, the CDR3 reads TGTGCCAGCTCACCATTGGACATACTATCCTACGAGCAGTACTTC.

This clone was found once. One end of the junction does not line up with germline, which may come from a read error. The chain joins TRBV10-3 to TRBJ2-7; tentatively, D is TRBD1 or TRBD2 (5 bases each). CDR1 and CDR2 (germline): ENHRY, SYGVKD. The CDR3 totals 14 residues. CDR3 DNA: TGTGCCACTAAGTCCCGGGACGGAGTCTTCGAGCAGTGCTTC. Residues: CATKSRDGVFEQCF.

The J gene is TRBJ2-5, the V gene TRBV11-2; 11 bases align to TRBD2. Germline CDR1 and CDR2: SGHAT and FQNNGV. CDR3 length: 17 residues. J lost 4 bases, V lost 0 bases, and 7 bases had no gene match. The CDR3 nucleotides are TGTGCCAGCAGCTTAGAAGTAGCGGGAGGGATGTTAGAGACCCAGTACTTC. Its protein is CASSLEVAGGMLETQYF.

This sequence joins TRBV5-4 and TRBJ1-4, with D maybe TRBD1 (5 bases). Germline V gene lookup returns CDR1 SGHNT and CDR2 YYREEE (reference sequence). Trimming removed 4 bases at V and 7 bases at J, with 20 bases between. CDR3 length equals 16 residues. The CDR3, as DNA: TGTGCCAGCAGCAAGGGTCAGGGTAACGGAGGTGAAAAACTGTTTTTT. Translation gives CASSKGQGNGGEKLFF.

This sequence joins TRBV4-1 and TRBJ1-1; tentative D call: TRBD1 (6 bases). Per the germline V gene, CDR1 is MGHRA and CDR2 is YSYEKL. Trimming took 0 bases from V and 3 from J, leaving 14 bases between them. The CDR3 sequence is 16 residues long. The CDR3, as DNA: TGCGCCAGCAGCCAAGAGCAGGGGCGAAGTGACACTGAAGCTTTCTTT. Translation: CASSQEQGRSDTEAFF.

This chain links TRBV30 with TRBJ2-1; 10 bases match TRBD1. Trimming took 4 bases from V and 7 from J; bases not matched to a gene: 7. This CDR3 has 14 amino acids. CDR1 and CDR2 (germline): GTSNPN, SVGIG (reference sequence). CDR3: CAWKRGQGPNEQFF. The CDR3 bases are TGTGCCTGGAAACGGGGACAGGGGCCGAATGAGCAGTTCTTC.

The chain carries TRBV30 and TRBJ1-1; D ambiguous. The CDR3 totals 11 residues. V was cut by 2 bases and J by 8 bases, with 9 bases left in between. Germline assignment: CDR1 GTSNPN and CDR2 SVGIG (reference sequence). The CDR3 coding sequence is TGTGCCTGGAGTCCTGGCAGAGAAGCTTTCTTT. Translated, it gives CAWSPGREAFF.

The chain combines TRBV6-5 with TRBJ2-3, with 10 bases fitting TRBD1. The CDR3 extends over 16 amino acids. V lost 4 bases, J lost 6 bases, and 10 bases stayed unmatched. Per germline, CDR1 MNHEY and CDR2 SVGAGI. The CDR3: CASSSATGGLADTQYF. The DNA for the CDR3 is TGTGCCAGCAGTTCCGCGACAGGGGGCCTAGCGGATACGCAGTATTTT.

The chain carries TRBV9 and TRBJ2-5; no clear D gene. Looked up from germline, CDR1 is SGDLS and CDR2 is YYNGEE. CDR3 size: 14 residues. V lost 3 bases and J lost 2, with 11 bases in between. CDR3 region: CASSGSAPQETQYF. Here the CDR3 DNA reads TGTGCCAGCAGCGGGTCGGCACCTCAAGAGACCCAGTACTTC.

This clone was recorded a few times. This chain uses TRBV7-9 with TRBJ2-7; 9 nucleotides match TRBD2. V gave up 2 bases and J gave up 5 bases; unmatched junction bases: 7. CDR3 length equals 15 residues. Germline CDR1 is SEHNR and CDR2 is FQNEAQ (reference sequence). This CDR3 is CASSLLAGESNEQYF. Here the CDR3 DNA reads TGTGCCAGCAGCTTATTAGCGGGAGAATCCAACGAGCAGTACTTC. Based on the CDR3 plus reference TRBV7-9 and TRBJ2-7, the full variable domain is DTGVSQNPRHKITKRGQNVTFRCDPISEHNRLYWYRQTLGQGPEFLTYFQNEAQLEKSRLLSDRFSAERPKGSFSTLEIQRTEQGDSAMYLCASSLLAGESNEQYFGPGTRLTVT.

The gene calls are TRBV7-9 and TRBJ2-1; 13 nucleotides align to TRBD2. The CDR3 length is 15 residues. Looked up from germline, CDR1 is SEHNR and CDR2 is FQNEAQ (reference sequence). V was pared by 7 bases and J by 6 bases, with 6 bases of the junction left unmatched. CDR3 amino acids: CASTRGLAGANEQFF. CDR3 DNA sequence: TGTGCCAGCACTCGAGGACTAGCGGGAGCCAATGAGCAGTTCTTC.

This sequence joins TRBV14 and TRBJ2-1; 12 positions agree with TRBD1. The CDR3 length is 16 residues. Unmatched junction bases numbered 9, after V lost 5 bases and J lost 7 bases. CDR1 SGHDN and CDR2 FVKESK come from the germline V gene. Here the CDR3 DNA reads TGTGCCAGCAGCTTTACGGGACAGGGGGCATGGAATGAGCAGTTCTTC. Translation: CASSFTGQGAWNEQFF.

The chain recombines TRBV27 with TRBJ2-7, with TRBD1 matching 9 bases. The CDR3 has 15 residues. Losses at the gene ends were 5 bases for V and 3 bases for J; bases not matched to a gene: 8. In germline, CDR1 is MNHEY, CDR2 SMNVEV (reference sequence). CDR3 in amino acids: CASSPGTGQGYEQYF. The CDR3 DNA is TGTGCCAGCAGTCCTGGGACAGGGCAGGGCTACGAGCAGTACTTC.

The gene calls are TRBV5-1 and TRBJ2-5; D is unresolved. Trimming left V 3 bases short and J 0 bases short, with 3 bases between. The CDR3 loop spans 12 amino acids. The germline CDR1 and CDR2 sequences are SGHRS and YFSETQ. CDR3: CASSSNQETQYF. The CDR3 DNA is TGCGCCAGCAGCTCCAACCAAGAGACCCAGTACTTC.

About this clone: One end of the junction is discordant with germline, which a read error may explain. The identical CDR3 is also encoded by other nucleotide sequences in the sample. The J gene is TRBJ1-3, the V gene TRBV6-5; 8 bases line up with TRBD1. The germline CDR1 and CDR2 sequences are MNHEY and SVGAGI. The CDR3 extends over 15 amino acids. The CDR3 loop reads CASSYSTGVVNTIYF. In DNA form, the CDR3 reads TGCGCCAGCAGTTACTCGACAGGGGTCGTAAACACCATATATTTT.

The genes are TRBV4-2 and TRBJ1-2; possible D gene TRBD1, 6 bases. The CDR3 spans 16 residues. V dropped 2 bases and J dropped 4 bases, with 17 bases sitting between them. Germline assignment: CDR1 LGHNA and CDR2 YNFKEQ. CDR3 nucleotide sequence: TGTGCCAGCAGCCAACCGGGCGCCGAGGGGGGCTATGGCTACACCTTC. Amino acid sequence: CASSQPGAEGGYGYTF.

This chain uses TRBV4-1 with TRBJ1-2, with 7 bases fitting TRBD1. The trim removed 3 bases at V and 3 bases at J, leaving 13 bases unmatched. This CDR3 contains 17 residues. Germline V gene lookup returns CDR1 MGHRA and CDR2 YSYEKL. The CDR3 spells CASSQGPGTAGDYGYTF. CDR3 sequence (DNA): TGCGCCAGCAGCCAGGGCCCGGGGACAGCCGGTGACTATGGCTACACCTTC.

The genes are TRBV6-2 or TRBV6-3 and TRBJ1-5, with 8 bases that match TRBD1. CDR1 MNHEY and CDR2 SVGEGT come from the germline V gene. V gave up 2 bases and J gave up 1 base; unmatched junction bases: 7. The CDR3 length is 17 residues. CDR3 nucleotide sequence: TGTGCCAGCAGTTACGGACAGGGAGGGTTGAGCAATCAGCCCCAGCATTTT. Residues: CASSYGQGGLSNQPQHF.

J is TRBJ1-2 and V is TRBV30; tentative D call: TRBD1 (5 bases). Germline CDR1 and CDR2: GTSNPN and SVGIG (reference sequence). Trimming cost V 2 bases and J 8 bases, with 21 bases left between them. The CDR3 totals 15 residues. The CDR3 DNA sequence: TGTGCCTGGAGTAGCGGGGCCAGTGCTTTTCTAGGCTACACCTTC. It is translated as CAWSSGASAFLGYTF.

To note about this clone: A read error may account for a junction end that differs from germline. The chain joins TRBV7-9 to TRBJ1-1; TRBD1 might be the D (5 bases). The CDR3 covers 13 residues. Germline V CDR1 and CDR2: SEHNR, FQNEAQ (reference sequence). The CDR3: CASTLGVSTEAFF. CDR3 DNA sequence: TGTGCCAGCACCTTAGGGGTATCCACTGAAGCTTTCTTT.

The chain uses TRBV27 and TRBJ1-2; 9 bases are a match to TRBD1. Germline assignment: CDR1 MNHEY and CDR2 SMNVEV (reference sequence). The trim removed 5 bases at V and 8 bases at J, leaving 12 bases unmatched. There are 15 residues in the CDR3. The CDR3 region is CASSHGQGNRLGYTF. The CDR3 DNA follows: TGTGCCAGCAGTCACGGACAGGGGAATAGGTTAGGCTACACCTTC.

The rearrangement joins TRBV14 to TRBJ2-3; TRBD1 agrees at 7 bases. Trimming at V came to 4 bases and at J to 0 bases, leaving 4 bases not matched to a gene. This CDR3 has 15 amino acids. Germline CDR1 and CDR2: SGHDN and FVKESK. CDR3 in amino acids: CASSLGQTSTDTQYF. In DNA, the CDR3 is TGTGCCAGCAGCCTGGGACAGACTAGCACAGATACGCAGTATTTT.

The V gene is TRBV25-1, the J gene TRBJ1-1, with TRBD1 as a possible D gene (6 bases). Germline V gives CDR1 MGHDK, CDR2 SYGVNS. V dropped 5 bases and J dropped 10 bases, with 14 bases sitting between them. The length of the CDR3 is 12 residues. The chain's CDR3 is CASSRGGLGAFF. The CDR3 nucleotides read TGTGCCAGCAGTCGAGGGGGGTTAGGAGCTTTCTTT.

The CDR3 region has the DNA TGTGCCAGCAGTTACTCGCCCCCCAGGGCGCAGGGCGAGCAGTACTTC. Amino acid sequence: CASSYSPPRAQGEQYF. The chain employs TRBV6-5 and TRBJ2-7; perhaps TRBD1 as D (5 bases). The CDR3 consists of 16 residues. The germline CDR1 and CDR2 sequences are MNHEY and SVGAGI. Trimming left V 0 bases short and J 6 bases short, with 18 bases between.

This chain joins TRBV28 and TRBJ2-7; D unresolved. V dropped 7 bases and J dropped 2 bases, with 18 bases sitting between them. CDR1 and CDR2 (germline): MDHEN, SYDVKM. The CDR3 length is 15 residues. CDR3 coding DNA: TGTGCCAGCACCAAACTGGGCGGCCGTCCCTACGAGCAGTACTTC. The encoded protein is CASTKLGGRPYEQYF.

The gene calls are TRBV7-9 and TRBJ1-5; TRBD1 matches 8 bases. V was pared by 5 bases and J by 6 bases, with 9 bases of the junction left unmatched. Germline V gene data show CDR1 as SEHNR and CDR2 as FQNEAQ (reference sequence). This CDR3 contains 15 residues. The CDR3 reads CASSTTGQGGQPQHF. In DNA form, the CDR3 reads TGTGCCAGCAGCACGACCGGACAGGGCGGTCAGCCCCAGCATTTT.

This clone showed up just once. V gene TRBV24-1 combines with J gene TRBJ2-1, with TRBD2 matching over 10 bases. CDR1 is KGHDR, CDR2 SFDVKD, per germline. The CDR3 totals 16 residues. V lost 6 bases to trimming and J lost 4 bases; unmatched junction nucleotides: 8. CDR3 amino acids: CATSHSGTSEYNEQFF. In DNA form, the CDR3 reads TGTGCCACCAGTCACTCCGGGACTAGCGAGTACAATGAGCAGTTCTTC.

For the CDR3, the DNA is TGTGCCAGCAGTCCAGGGTTCGGACTTACCGGGGAGCTGTTTTTT. This encodes CASSPGFGLTGELFF. V is TRBV28 and J is TRBJ2-2; D tentatively fits TRBD1 or TRBD2 (5 bases each). Germline V gives CDR1 MDHEN, CDR2 SYDVKM. Trimming removed 5 bases from V and 5 bases from J, with 15 bases in between. This CDR3 contains 15 residues.

This chain connects TRBV5-4 to TRBJ2-1; D is perhaps TRBD1 (6 bases). With 0 bases removed from V and 10 bases from J, the gap between germline ends came to 14 bases. The CDR3 runs 14 residues. Germline V CDR1 and CDR2: SGHNT, YYREEE (reference sequence). CDR3 loop: CASSLGGPSWEQFF. The CDR3 coding sequence is TGTGCCAGCAGCTTGGGGGGGCCTTCTTGGGAGCAGTTCTTC. Combining the CDR3 with reference TRBV5-4 and TRBJ2-1 gives the whole variable domain ETGVTQSPTHLIKTRGQQVTLRCSSQSGHNTVSWYQQALGQGPQFIFQYYREEENGRGNFPPRFSGLQFPNYSSELNVNALELDDSALYLCASSLGGPSWEQFFGPGTRLTVL.

With respect to this clone: The sample contains more than one DNA sequence encoding this CDR3. This rearrangement joins TRBV28 to TRBJ2-7; a weak D match, TRBD1 (6 bases). V was clipped by 8 bases and J by 2 bases, with 16 bases between them. The germline gives CDR1 MDHEN, CDR2 SYDVKM. The CDR3 extends over 14 amino acids. CDR3 DNA: TGTGCCAGCGTCCCCCGGGACACAGCCTACGAGCAGTACTTC. Amino acids: CASVPRDTAYEQYF. The whole variable domain, remainder taken from reference TRBV28 and TRBJ2-7, is DVKVTQSSRYLVKRTGEKVFLECVQDMDHENMFWYRQDPGLGLRLIYFSYDVKMKEKGDIPEGYSVSREKKERFSLILESASTNQTSMYLCASVPRDTAYEQYFGPGTRLTVT.